This T cell receptor (beta chain) was documented in a study of T-cell memory formation after mild COVID-19. TCRdb re-analysed the 5' RACE reads in MiXCR, keeping a single row per CDR3 protein. This table has some 150,000 distinct CDR3 sequences, 19% appearing once. Trimming took 4 bases from V and 7 from J; bases not matched to a gene: 6. The germline CDR1 and CDR2 sequences are SGHTA and FQGNSA. The CDR3 contains 13 residues. This clonotype turned up a few times. The chain recombines TRBV7-2 with TRBJ2-5; 7 bases align to TRBD1. The TCR originated in an adult woman who had mild COVID-19 (a few samples of this study predate the infection). Cell type and time point are not known. The material sequenced was PBMCs or a T cell subset sorted from them (not recorded which). This chain's CDR3 is CASSSRQGPTQYF. The CDR3 nucleotides read TGTGCCAGCAGCTCGAGACAGGGCCCGACCCAGTACTTC.